A single sample gave rise to the 12 T cell receptor beta chains below, sequenced in a study of blood T cell repertoires in COVID-19. The data were produced by immunoSEQ multiplex PCR, yet TCRdb's version contains in-frame clones alone and is incomplete. Here the sample spans some 83,000 clones, 84% being singletons. The specimen sequenced was peripheral blood. Source of these receptors: a man over 45 with acute or convalescent COVID-19.

The V and J genes are TRBV6-6 and TRBJ2-3; TRBD2 matches at 8 bases. The V gene's germline CDR1 is MNHNY and CDR2 SVGAGI (reference sequence). After removal of 7 bases from V and 5 bases from J, the junction contained 14 bases not matched to a gene. The CDR3 spans 16 residues. The CDR3 reads CASKLLTGGPGDTQYF. In DNA form, the CDR3 reads TGTGCCAGCAAACTATTAACGGGGGGGCCTGGAGATACGCAGTATTTT.

The rearrangement uses TRBV4-1 and TRBJ2-1; 8 bases match TRBD2. Germline assignment: CDR1 MGHRA and CDR2 YSYEKL. The V segment lost 0 bases and the J segment 6 bases; nucleotides outside the gene matches: 10. The CDR3 spans 17 residues. The CDR3 loop is CASSQDNTGGPLNEQFF. The CDR3 DNA is TGCGCCAGCAGCCAAGATAACACGGGAGGGCCCCTCAATGAGCAGTTCTTC.

This clone was observed a single time. The gene calls are TRBV19 and TRBJ1-1; D perhaps matches TRBD1 (5 bases). The germline CDR1 and CDR2 sequences are LNHDA and SQIVND (reference sequence). V lost 7 bases, J lost 4 bases, and 16 bases lay in between. This CDR3 contains 14 residues. CDR3 protein: CASTSRARSTEAFF. The CDR3 nucleotides are TGTGCCAGTACGTCCAGGGCCAGAAGCACTGAAGCTTTCTTT.

The chain has TRBV6-6 and TRBJ2-5, with D possibly being TRBD1 (5 bases). This CDR3 has 11 residues. Trimming cost V 5 bases and J 5 bases, with 6 bases left between them. CDR1 MNHNY and CDR2 SVGAGI come from the germline V gene (reference sequence). Written as DNA, the CDR3 is TGTGCCAGCAGTGGGGCGGAGACCCAGTACTTC. Its translation is CASSGAETQYF.

The chain joins TRBV19 to TRBJ2-7, with TRBD2 identical over 7 bases. Trimming cost V 10 bases and J 1 base; bases outside gene matches: 7. Germline V gene sequence: CDR1 LNHDA, CDR2 SQIVND (reference sequence). The CDR3 covers 13 residues. CDR3 protein: CATKGLGSYEQYF. In nucleotides, the CDR3 is TGTGCCACCAAAGGACTAGGATCCTACGAGCAGTACTTC. Filled out from reference TRBV19 and TRBJ2-7, the complete variable domain reads DGGITQSPKYLFRKEGQNVTLSCEQNLNHDAMYWYRQDPGQGLRLIYYSQIVNDFQKGDIAEGYSVSREKKESFPLTVTSAQKNPTAFYLCATKGLGSYEQYFGPGTRLTVT.

The V and J genes are TRBV6-4 and TRBJ2-2; 7 bases map to TRBD1. Germline V gene lookup returns CDR1 MRHNA and CDR2 SNTAGT. With 7 bases clipped from V and 2 bases from J, the junction kept 7 bases outside the gene matches. The CDR3 runs 15 residues. Here the CDR3 reads CASKIEGGNTGELFF. In DNA form, the CDR3 reads TGTGCCAGCAAGATCGAAGGGGGCAACACCGGGGAGCTGTTTTTT.

This rearrangement joins TRBV9 to TRBJ2-7; 7 bases match TRBD1. The J segment lost 0 bases and the V segment lost 2 bases, leaving 5 bases of the junction unmatched. CDR1 SGDLS and CDR2 YYNGEE come from the germline V gene. This CDR3 has 15 amino acids. CDR3 nucleotides: TGTGCCAGCAGCGTCCGGGACAGTCCCTCCTACGAGCAGTACTTC. Translation gives CASSVRDSPSYEQYF.

This clone is a singleton in its sample. The chain recombines TRBV28 with TRBJ2-5; TRBD1 aligns across 9 bases. The trim removed 11 bases at V and 5 bases at J, leaving 9 bases unmatched. This CDR3 is 13 amino acids long. Germline V gene sequence: CDR1 MDHEN, CDR2 SYDVKM. The CDR3 loop is CAGRGQGSETQYF. CDR3 nucleotide sequence: TGTGCCGGGCGGGGACAGGGTTCGGAGACCCAGTACTTC.

This chain links TRBV9 with TRBJ1-6; 9 nucleotides line up with TRBD1. Per the germline V gene, CDR1 is SGDLS and CDR2 is YYNGEE. CDR3 length: 15 amino acids. J gave up 7 bases and V 4 bases, and 6 bases lay outside the gene matches. This CDR3 is CASSPRQGENSPLHF. DNA for the CDR3: TGTGCCAGCAGCCCCCGACAGGGGGAAAATTCACCCCTCCACTTT.

The chain uses TRBV5-8 and TRBJ2-7; 8 bases line up with TRBD2. The CDR3 has 15 amino acids. V was clipped by 1 base and J by 2 bases; unmatched bases: 5. In germline, CDR1 is SGHTS, CDR2 YDEGEE. Here the CDR3 reads CASSLREGFPYEQYF. The CDR3 DNA is TGTGCCAGCAGCTTGCGGGAGGGGTTCCCCTACGAGCAGTACTTC.

The chain has TRBV4-3 and TRBJ2-1; unclear D gene. V lost 3 bases and J 4 bases, leaving 4 bases between the germline ends. The CDR3 is 12 residues long. Germline CDR1 reads LGHNA; CDR2 reads YSLEER. The CDR3 coding sequence is TGCGCCAGCAGCCATCTTTACAATGAGCAGTTCTTC. Protein sequence: CASSHLYNEQFF.

The chain has TRBV7-3 and TRBJ2-3; TRBD2 is a possible D gene (6 bases). CDR3 length equals 14 residues. Trimming took off 1 base at V and 4 bases at J, with 9 bases between the two ends. Germline lookup yields CDR1 SGHTA and CDR2 FQGTGA. The CDR3 nucleotides are TGTGCCAGCAGCTTAAATTGGGGGGCAGATACGCAGTATTTT. This encodes CASSLNWGADTQYF.